This T cell receptor (beta chain) was observed in a study of PD-1 blockade in mismatch repair-deficient tumors. Profiled with immunoSEQ multiplex PCR; TCRdb holds only in-frame clones, not every one. The sample consists of tens of thousands of clones, 70% to 90% of them appearing once. Germline assignment: CDR1 LNHDA and CDR2 SQIVND (reference sequence). CDR3 size: 11 residues. Trimming shortened V by 5 bases and J by 3 bases, and 2 bases separated the two germline ends. The V call is TRBV19, the J call TRBJ2-1; the D is unclear. Source: peripheral blood, taken 2 weeks after starting pembrolizumab. This receptor was identified in an adult with mismatch repair-deficient cancer. CDR3 nucleotide sequence: TGTGCCAGTAGTCTCTACAATGAGCAGTTCTTC. It codes for CASSLYNEQFF. The variable domain in full, with the rest retrieved from reference TRBV19 and TRBJ2-1, is DGGITQSPKYLFRKEGQNVTLSCEQNLNHDAMYWYRQDPGQGLRLIYYSQIVNDFQKGDIAEGYSVSREKKESFPLTVTSAQKNPTAFYLCASSLYNEQFFGPGTRLTVL.